This entry concerns a single T cell receptor beta chain. The data stem from a study of blood T cell repertoires in COVID-19. Trimming removed 0 bases from V and 3 bases from J, with 11 bases in between. This CDR3 is built from 15 residues. CDR1 and CDR2 (germline): SEHNR, FQNEAQ (reference sequence). In the original analysis: Estimated nucleated cell counts came from reference gene primer amplification. The method was immunoSEQ multiplex PCR; TCRdb's version includes in-frame clones alone and lacks a portion of them. That table supplies the V and J calls and clone size; D and trimming were determined from the DNA. Of some 150,000 clones detected, around 84% appear once; the ten largest clones hold about 8.9%.

Sequenced material: peripheral blood. This sequence joins TRBV7-9 and TRBJ1-2; D perhaps matches TRBD1 (5 bases). This TCR was sampled from a woman aged 45-65 years with acute or convalescent COVID-19. The CDR3 nucleotides are TGTGCCAGCAGCTTAGCGATTGGAGGGGACTATGGCTACACCTTC. The encoded protein is CASSLAIGGDYGYTF.